This T cell receptor (beta chain) comes out of a study of T cell responses to AZD1222 COVID-19 vaccine. Deletions cut 0 bases from V and 6 bases from J, with 8 bases between. Germline values: CDR1 LNHNV, CDR2 YYDKDF (reference sequence). The CDR3 is 13 amino acids. Overall study results and limits: Mapped onto spike, vaccine-associated CD4 TCRs spanned it and were dominant at 160-218 and 743-854.

Repertoires were generated with immunoSEQ multiplex PCR, while TCRdb's copy carries only in-frame clones and drops some. The sample comprises 99,000 or so clones, around 89% of which are singletons, and around 10% rests with the top ten. As to this clone: What it recognizes is unknown.

The clonotype was recovered from an adult in good health. The sample consisted of peripheral blood, taken on day 0 of AZD1222 vaccination. This chain uses TRBV15 with TRBJ1-2; D remains ambiguous. CDR3 nucleotide sequence: TGTGCCACCAGCAGAGATTTGGCGGATGGCTACACCTTC. This encodes CATSRDLADGYTF.